This T cell receptor (beta chain) was captured in a study of T cells in Graves' hyperthyroidism and ophthalmopathy. Amplification of TCR beta CDR3 regions was performed using RNA transcripts as template. Using the HTBI primer set, a first-round RT-PCR was run on the TCR CDR3. TCRdb independently ran MiXCR on the multiplex PCR reads; one entry per CDR3 protein. This sample has under 600,000 distinct CDR3 sequences, with 15% to 20% found just once. This clonotype was observed many times. Germline lookup yields CDR1 DFQATT and CDR2 SNEGSKA (reference sequence). This CDR3 contains 14 residues. Losses at the gene ends were 5 bases for V and 2 bases for J; bases not matched to a gene: 2.

Specimen: blood. This TCR derives from a woman aged 40 to 49 with Graves' ophthalmopathy. V is TRBV20-1 and J is TRBJ2-7; 14 bases agree with TRBD2. The CDR3 coding sequence is TGCAGTGCTCCGGGACTAGCGGGGGCCTACGAGCAGTACTTC. Protein: CSAPGLAGAYEQYF.